This T cell receptor (beta chain) was identified in a study of shared clonotypes between healthy human individuals. Study-level background: There were three CD4 naive, three CD4 memory, two CD8 naive and one CD8 memory plates per donor.

In this sample, this clone turned up a few times. Trimming removed 5 bases at V and 5 bases at J, with 15 bases between. The CDR3 totals 13 residues. The germline gives CDR1 GTSNPN, CDR2 SVGIG (reference sequence). Clones were read by immunoSEQ multiplex PCR, and TCRdb kept only the in-frame ones, dropping some. The sample yields about 730,000 clones, 55% to 75% seen once. The rearrangement uses TRBV30 and TRBJ1-1, with D uncertain. The TCR sequence derives from a woman aged 25 to 39 in good health. Material for sequencing was memory CD4+ T cells sorted from blood. The subset denotes: CD45RA-negative fraction. CDR3: CAWGFGVRTEAFF. The CDR3 DNA follows: TGTGCCTGGGGTTTCGGGGTGAGGACTGAAGCTTTCTTT.